The rows below give T cell receptor beta chains drawn from one sample of a study of cytotoxic CD8 clonotypes in ibrutinib-treated CLL. Measured with immunoSEQ multiplex PCR; TCRdb has only the in-frame clones, and not every one. This sample carries roughly 63,000 clones, approximately 57% of them seen once, and the ten largest clones take about 15%. This material consisted of PBMCs, taken after 12 months of ibrutinib treatment. The receptors here all came from a human donor with chronic lymphocytic leukemia. Both conserved end residues are part of each CDR3. Fields, in order: clone size, V gene, J gene, D gene, CDR3 protein, CDR3 DNA. A D gene is named only where the DNA matches it firmly. Size is stated for part of the rows, as once, few or many counts, or as a class when the clone is expanded.

.	TRBV10-1	TRBJ2-2	.	CASSESIGPGELFF	TGCGCCAGCAGTGAGTCGATTGGGCCCGGGGAGCTGTTTTTT
.	TRBV7-9	TRBJ2-2	.	CASSPTTPRTGELFF	TGTGCCAGCAGCCCCACCACCCCGCGAACCGGGGAGCTGTTTTTT
.	TRBV30	TRBJ1-5	.	CAWAQGNNQPQHF	TGTGCCTGGGCCCAGGGTAACAATCAGCCCCAGCATTTT
.	TRBV5-4	TRBJ2-5	.	CASSLAGAQETQYF	TGTGCCAGCAGCTTGGCTGGGGCCCAAGAGACCCAGTACTTC
.	TRBV5-4	TRBJ1-6	TRBD1	CASSLSPWEGGFGSPLHF	TGTGCCAGCAGCTTGAGTCCATGGGAAGGGGGCTTCGGCTCACCCCTCCACTTT
.	TRBV5-1	TRBJ1-3	TRBD1	CASSLGQGAGNTIYF	TGCGCCAGCAGCTTGGGACAGGGCGCCGGAAACACCATATATTTT
.	TRBV29-1	TRBJ2-4	.	CSVEHQPRGLAKNIQYF	TGCAGCGTTGAGCACCAACCCCGTGGATTAGCCAAAAACATTCAGTACTTC
few	TRBV25-1	TRBJ1-5	.	CASSELGFLQPQHF	TGTGCCAGCAGTGAATTAGGGTTTTTACAGCCCCAGCATTTT
.	TRBV29-1	TRBJ1-5	.	CSVAGANQPQHF	TGCAGCGTGGCAGGGGCCAATCAGCCCCAGCATTTT
many	TRBV18	TRBJ2-4	TRBD1	CASSPIGTGRAKNIQYF	TGTGCCAGCTCACCTATCGGGACAGGACGAGCCAAAAACATTCAGTACTTC
.	TRBV5-1	TRBJ2-1	TRBD1	CASSLDGTGVSYNEQFF	TGCGCCAGCAGCTTGGACGGAACAGGGGTCTCCTACAATGAGCAGTTCTTC
.	TRBV5-6	TRBJ2-3	TRBD1	CASSLGGQGTDTQYF	TGTGCCAGCAGCTTGGGGGGACAGGGTACAGATACGCAGTATTTT
few	TRBV6-5	TRBJ1-5	TRBD1	CASSTRDRISEPQHF	TGTGCCAGCAGTACCCGGGACAGGATTTCGGAGCCCCAGCATTTT
.	TRBV10-2	TRBJ2-3	TRBD2	CASSDVLAGGTDTQYF	TGCGCCAGCAGTGACGTACTAGCGGGAGGCACAGATACGCAGTATTTT
many	TRBV18	TRBJ1-3	.	CASSPGINDDTIYF	TGTGCCAGCTCACCTGGAATAAACGATGACACCATATATTTT
.	TRBV7-2	TRBJ2-7	TRBD2	CASSSTSGRTGEQYF	TGTGCCAGCAGCTCCACTAGCGGGAGGACGGGCGAGCAGTACTTC
few	TRBV7-2	TRBJ2-2	.	CASMRGGATGELFF	TGTGCCAGCATGAGGGGGGGCGCAACCGGGGAGCTGTTTTTT
.	TRBV28	TRBJ1-2	.	CASSFSFLGGHGYTF	TGTGCCAGCAGTTTTAGTTTCTTGGGGGGCCATGGCTACACCTTC
.	TRBV11-3	TRBJ2-3	TRBD2	CASSSRGGTDTQYF	TGTGCCAGCAGCTCGCGGGGGGGCACAGATACGCAGTATTTT
.	TRBV7-9	TRBJ2-5	TRBD1	CASSYRGDQETQYF	TGTGCCAGCAGTTACAGGGGTGACCAAGAGACCCAGTACTTC
.	TRBV11-2	TRBJ2-5	.	CASSRGPPQYF	TGTGCCAGCAGCCGCGGCCCCCCCCAGTACTTC
.	TRBV4-2	TRBJ2-1	TRBD1	CASSTSEVGQGRFGEQFF	TGTGCCAGCAGCACTAGCGAAGTGGGACAGGGTCGATTCGGTGAGCAGTTCTTC
.	TRBV7-9	TRBJ2-3	TRBD2	CASSRASGGSSSTDTQYF	TGTGCCAGCAGCCGAGCCTCCGGGGGGAGTAGTAGCACAGATACGCAGTATTTT
.	TRBV9	TRBJ2-3	TRBD2	CASSVLAGDWDTQYF	TGTGCCAGCAGCGTTCTAGCGGGAGACTGGGATACGCAGTATTTT
once	TRBV4-1	TRBJ2-1	.	CASSLRSGGRDEQFF	TGCGCCAGCAGCCTGCGATCCGGGGGTCGCGATGAGCAGTTCTTC
.	TRBV4-2	TRBJ1-1	.	CASSQGGVDTEAFF	TGTGCCAGCAGCCAGGGGGGGGTTGACACTGAAGCTTTCTTT
.	TRBV6-5	TRBJ1-2	.	CASSYSKWGSGYTF	TGTGCCAGCAGTTACTCGAAATGGGGATCCGGCTACACCTTC
.	TRBV19	TRBJ1-5	.	CASSMGRNQPQHF	TGTGCCAGTAGTATGGGGAGGAATCAGCCCCAGCATTTT
.	TRBV7-2	TRBJ2-2	TRBD2	CASSLAPGGRAVGELFF	TGTGCCAGCAGCTTAGCGCCAGGCGGGAGGGCGGTCGGGGAGCTGTTTTTT
once	TRBV21-1	TRBJ1-5	.	CASISPTAWEEERYQPQHF	TGTGCCAGCATCTCCCCCACAGCATGGGAGGAGGAAAGGTATCAGCCCCAGCATTTT
.	TRBV21-1	TRBJ1-2	.	CASSTGQHNYTNYGYTF	TGTGCCAGCAGCACCGGGCAGCATAATTATACTAACTATGGCTACACCTTC
few	TRBV27	TRBJ1-6	.	CASSPFPGDNSPLHF	TGTGCCAGCAGTCCCTTTCCAGGGGACAATTCACCCCTCCACTTT
.	TRBV5-4	TRBJ2-5	.	CASSLAYREQETQYF	TGTGCCAGCAGCTTGGCCTACAGGGAGCAAGAGACCCAGTACTTC
.	TRBV19	TRBJ1-5	.	CASSVGGNQPQHF	TGTGCCAGTAGTGTTGGGGGGAATCAGCCCCAGCATTTT
many	TRBV25-1	TRBJ2-7	TRBD1	CASRESTGTEQYF	TGTGCCAGCAGGGAGTCGACAGGGACGGAGCAGTACTTC
.	TRBV5-4	TRBJ2-1	.	CASSPKGLSGPRYEQFF	TGTGCCAGCAGCCCCAAAGGCTTGAGCGGCCCGCGGTATGAGCAGTTCTTC
.	TRBV4-1	TRBJ2-1	.	CASSHRLVDTDEQFF	TGCGCCAGCAGCCATCGACTAGTTGATACGGATGAGCAGTTCTTC
few	TRBV6-5	TRBJ1-6	.	CASSPLTPRNSPLHF	TGTGCCAGCAGTCCTCTTACCCCCCGTAATTCACCCCTCCACTTT
.	TRBV29-1	TRBJ2-3	.	CSTALLSHTATQYF	TGCAGCACCGCGCTTCTGTCACATACGGCTACGCAGTATTTT
.	TRBV6-1	TRBJ1-1	.	CASSEYVRKAAFF	TGTGCCAGCAGTGAATATGTCCGTAAGGCCGCTTTCTTT
.	TRBV10-3	TRBJ2-5	.	CASHRGGRETQYF	TGTGCCTCCCACCGTGGGGGCCGGGAGACCCAGTACTTC
.	TRBV20-1	TRBJ2-7	.	CSVYEQYF	TGCAGTGTCTACGAGCAGTACTTC
.	TRBV2	TRBJ1-5	.	CASSESQGNQPQHF	TGTGCCAGCAGTGAATCCCAGGGAAATCAGCCCCAGCATTTT
.	TRBV11-2	TRBJ2-5	.	CASSPRTAQETQYF	TGTGCCAGCAGCCCTAGGACAGCTCAAGAGACCCAGTACTTC
.	TRBV10-1	TRBJ2-3	.	CASSESYRSGASTDTQYF	TGCGCCAGCAGTGAGTCCTATCGGTCCGGTGCTAGCACAGATACGCAGTATTTT
.	TRBV19	TRBJ1-1	.	CASNLQGRRAFF	TGTGCCAGTAACCTACAGGGCCGGCGGGCTTTCTTT
few	TRBV5-1	TRBJ1-4	TRBD1	CASRRSGTGEEKLFF	TGCGCCAGCAGGCGCTCCGGGACAGGGGAAGAAAAACTGTTTTTT
.	TRBV7-5	TRBJ2-7	.	CVRSSGVSYEQYF	TGTGTCAGAAGCTCGGGGGTATCCTACGAGCAGTACTTC
.	TRBV7-2	TRBJ2-3	.	CASSIFGSPGDTQYF	TGTGCCAGCAGCATCTTCGGTTCCCCCGGGGATACGCAGTATTTT
.	TRBV6-1	TRBJ2-7	.	CASSEGVGFTYEQYF	TGTGCCAGCAGTGAAGGGGTCGGGTTTACCTACGAGCAGTACTTC
.	TRBV9	TRBJ2-3	.	CASSVSGSLGYTDTQYF	TGTGCCAGCAGCGTTTCCGGGTCCCTGGGGTACACAGATACGCAGTATTTT